This TCR beta chain was retrieved from a study of T cell repertoires in cytomegalovirus infection. At the level of the study: A matching HLA type, together with CMV infection, was signaled by public TCR beta signatures.

Overall study findings and caveats: Dominant in the ex vivo response were TCR beta clonotypes restricted by HLA-C and specific for CMV.

Germline V CDR1 and CDR2: SEHNR, FQNEAQ (reference sequence). CDR3 length: 16 residues. Unmatched junction bases numbered 9, after V lost 5 bases and J lost 3 bases. This clonotype appeared many times. Antigen: not known. TCRdb fed the reads into MiXCR, producing one record per CDR3 protein. The sample lists about 260,000 distinct CDR3 sequences; roughly 9% were seen once. This chain uses TRBV7-9 with TRBJ2-5, with TRBD2 matching over 10 bases. This receptor was obtained from a human donor in good health (CMV status not recorded). Some clones in this sample may be carry-over from other donors' samples. Sequences were obtained from PBMCs. DNA for the CDR3: TGTGCCAGCAGCCTAAAACTAGCGGGGATAAAAGAGACCCAGTACTTC. Its translation is CASSLKLAGIKETQYF.